The 29 T cell receptor beta chains listed next were all sequenced from one sample in a study of T cell repertoires in cytomegalovirus infection (dated by TCRdb to about 2019). The run used an Illumina HiSeq 1500. Starting from the raw public reads, TCRdb applied fastp trimming at Q25, assembled clones with MiXCR and retained in-frame beta chains. CDR3 protein sequences are deduplicated, and each keeps its most common genes and DNA. The sample table contains 97,000 or so distinct CDR3 sequences; only one count was recorded for more than 15% of them. More than 7% of the sample goes to the ten largest clones. The sample consisted of PBMCs. Every receptor here comes from a human donor in good health (CMV status not recorded). Some clones in this sample may be carry-over from other donors' samples.

The V call is TRBV18, the J call TRBJ1-3; D is unresolved. The CDR3 runs to 14 residues. Per germline, CDR1 KGHSH and CDR2 LQKENI. Trimming stripped 0 bases from V and 2 bases from J, with 5 bases between. This chain's CDR3 is CASSPPAAGNTIYF. The CDR3 DNA follows: TGTGCCAGCTCACCACCGGCTGCTGGAAACACCATATATTTT.

This clonotype was detected a few times. The chain recombines TRBV5-6 with TRBJ2-3, with D perhaps being TRBD1 or TRBD2 (5 bases each). Germline V gene sequence: CDR1 SGHDT, CDR2 YYEEEE. Trimming left V 1 base short and J 2 bases short, with 11 bases between. The CDR3 runs 15 residues. The chain's CDR3 is CASSLNGDLTDTQYF. DNA for the CDR3: TGTGCCAGCAGCTTGAATGGGGACCTCACAGATACGCAGTATTTT.

The CDR3 DNA reads as TGTGCCAGCAGCTTAGCGCAAGCGAAGGTAGATACGCAGTATTTT. This sequence encodes CASSLAQAKVDTQYF. The rearrangement links TRBV7-2 to TRBJ2-3; the D is unclear. V was cut by 0 bases and J by 5 bases, with 12 bases left in between. Germline V gene sequence: CDR1 SGHTA, CDR2 FQGNSA. The CDR3 is made up of 15 amino acids.

This clonotype was seen many times. CDR3 residues: CASSSGQGLREKLFF. The CDR3 bases are TGTGCCAGCAGCTCAGGACAGGGGCTACGGGAAAAACTGTTTTTT. The chain links TRBV7-2 to TRBJ1-4; TRBD1 matches at 9 bases. The length of the CDR3 is 15 residues. CDR1 SGHTA and CDR2 FQGNSA come from the germline V gene. Trimming at V came to 4 bases and at J to 8 bases, leaving 8 bases not matched to a gene. The full variable domain, its missing parts supplied by reference TRBV7-2 and TRBJ1-4, is GAGVSQSPSNKVTEKGKDVELRCDPISGHTALYWYRQSLGQGLEFLIYFQGNSAPDKSGLPSDRFSAERTGGSVSTLTIQRTQQEDSAVYLCASSSGQGLREKLFFGSGTQLSVL.

This clonotype has at least ten counts. The chain carries TRBV7-2 and TRBJ2-2; 11 bases agree with TRBD2. The length of the CDR3 is 17 residues. Germline V gene data show CDR1 as SGHTA and CDR2 as FQGNSA. V shed 3 bases, J shed 4 bases, and the junction held 7 bases outside the gene matches. The CDR3 protein is CASSFHSGGAGTGELFF. CDR3 sequence (DNA): TGTGCCAGCAGCTTCCATAGCGGGGGGGCCGGCACCGGGGAGCTGTTTTTT.

This clonotype was counted ten times or more. This sequence joins TRBV7-2 and TRBJ1-5; D perhaps matches TRBD1 (5 bases). CDR1 is SGHTA, CDR2 FQGNSA, per germline. The CDR3 runs to 14 residues. Trimming took off 5 bases at V and 3 bases at J, with 11 bases between the two ends. CDR3 loop: CASSGGTFNQPQHF. The CDR3 DNA reads TGTGCCAGCAGCGGCGGGACCTTCAATCAGCCCCAGCATTTT.

The chain links TRBV5-4 to TRBJ2-3, with 12 positions matching TRBD1. V was clipped by 4 bases and J by 6 bases; unmatched bases: 18. The CDR3 consists of 19 residues. Looked up from germline, CDR1 is SGHNT and CDR2 is YYREEE (reference sequence). The CDR3 sequence: CASSGSVRSGQGAGDTQYF. For the CDR3, the DNA is TGTGCCAGCAGCGGAAGCGTTAGGTCGGGACAGGGGGCCGGGGATACGCAGTATTTT.

The chain recombines TRBV20-1 with TRBJ2-7; 8 positions match TRBD1. The V gene's germline CDR1 is DFQATT and CDR2 SNEGSKA (reference sequence). The CDR3 runs 15 residues. The junction had 7 bases not matched to a gene; V was cut back by 0 bases and J by 3 bases. CDR3 residues: CSARDLRTGIYEQYF. DNA for the CDR3: TGCAGTGCTAGAGATTTAAGGACAGGGATCTACGAGCAGTACTTC.

The CDR3 reads CASGLGASGAGYTEAFF. CDR3 in DNA: TGTGCTAGTGGTTTGGGGGCCTCCGGGGCGGGTTACACTGAAGCTTTCTTT. The gene calls are TRBV12-5 and TRBJ1-1, with D tentatively TRBD1 (5 bases). The germline V gene encodes CDR1 LGHNT and CDR2 FRNRAP. V lost 1 base, J lost 3 bases, and 18 bases lay in between. The CDR3 has 17 amino acids. Based on the CDR3 plus reference TRBV12-5 and TRBJ1-1, the full variable domain is DARVTQTPRHKVTEMGQEVTMRCQPILGHNTVFWYRQTMMQGLELLAYFRNRAPLDDSGMPKDRFSAEMPDATLATLKIQPSEPRDSAVYFCASGLGASGAGYTEAFFGQGTRLTVV.

This clonotype has more than one count but fewer than ten. The rearrangement uses TRBV9 and TRBJ2-1; maybe TRBD2 (5 bases). The CDR3 covers 16 residues. Germline lookup yields CDR1 SGDLS and CDR2 YYNGEE. Trimming cost V 0 bases and J 2 bases, with 12 bases left between them. The CDR3 here is CASSVGGRQAYNEQFF. The CDR3 DNA reads as TGTGCCAGCAGCGTAGGCGGGCGCCAGGCCTACAATGAGCAGTTCTTC.

The rearrangement links TRBV20-1 to TRBJ2-7; D assignment may be TRBD1 or TRBD2 (5 bases each). Deletions cut 3 bases from V and 2 bases from J, with 14 bases between. Germline-derived CDR1 and CDR2 are DFQATT and SNEGSKA (reference sequence). The CDR3 consists of 14 residues. CDR3 in amino acids: CSASIRDPTYEQYF. The DNA of the CDR3 is TGCAGTGCTAGTATTAGGGACCCAACCTACGAGCAGTACTTC.

As regards this clonotype: A much bigger clone sits one base away, suggesting this may be a read error. The J gene is TRBJ2-1, the V gene TRBV2; TRBD1 agrees at 8 bases. Germline loops: CDR1 SNHLY, CDR2 FYNNEI. This CDR3 has 14 amino acids. In nucleotides, the CDR3 is TGTGCCAGCAATGAAGCAAGGGGACAGGTTGAGCAGTTCTTC. Residues: CASNEARGQVEQFF.

This clonotype was picked up a small number of times. The rearrangement uses TRBV28 and TRBJ2-5; 12 positions agree with TRBD2. There are 15 residues in the CDR3. CDR1 MDHEN and CDR2 SYDVKM come from the germline V gene. Trimming cost V 5 bases and J 4 bases; bases outside gene matches: 5. The DNA of the CDR3 is TGTGCCAGCAGTCGGAGACTAGCGGGGGTAGAGACCCAGTACTTC. This codes for CASSRRLAGVETQYF.

The chain combines TRBV6-1 with TRBJ1-2; D is undetermined. Trimming cost V 2 bases and J 3 bases, with 7 bases left between them. The CDR3 is 13 amino acids. Looked up from germline, CDR1 is MNHNS and CDR2 is SASEGT. The CDR3 nucleotides are TGTGCCAGCAGTGAACACGAGGACTATGGCTACACCTTC. This translates into CASSEHEDYGYTF.

This clonotype was detected ten times or more. The chain combines TRBV28 with TRBJ1-1; D ambiguous. The CDR3 covers 16 residues. Germline CDR1 and CDR2: MDHEN and SYDVKM. With 5 bases removed from V and 7 bases from J, the gap between germline ends came to 23 bases. The CDR3 DNA sequence: TGTGCCAGCAGTGCACCCCTTGGGGTAACCCCAGGTGAAGCTTTCTTT. The encoded protein is CASSAPLGVTPGEAFF. The full variable domain, with the rest looked up from reference TRBV28 and TRBJ1-1, is DVKVTQSSRYLVKRTGEKVFLECVQDMDHENMFWYRQDPGLGLRLIYFSYDVKMKEKGDIPEGYSVSREKKERFSLILESASTNQTSMYLCASSAPLGVTPGEAFFGQGTRLTVV.

This chain uses TRBV20-1 with TRBJ2-7; TRBD1 aligns across 10 bases. Germline-derived CDR1 and CDR2 are DFQATT and SNEGSKA (reference sequence). V trimming: 2 bases; J trimming: 3 bases; junction bases outside the gene matches: 1. This CDR3 is built from 13 residues. The CDR3 is CSARRTGGYEQYF. The CDR3 DNA is TGCAGTGCTAGAAGGACAGGGGGCTACGAGCAGTACTTC.

This clonotype has a count of ten or more. The gene calls are TRBV18 and TRBJ2-7, with D perhaps matching TRBD2 (5 bases). Germline values: CDR1 KGHSH, CDR2 LQKENI. The V gene lost 5 bases and the J gene lost 1 base, with 15 bases spanning the gap. The CDR3 extends over 15 amino acids. CDR3 loop: CASSDRTGSSYEQYF. DNA of the CDR3: TGTGCCAGCTCAGATCGGACTGGGAGTTCCTACGAGCAGTACTTC.

In this sample, this clonotype turned up once. This sequence may be a read error, since a much larger clone differs from it by one base. The chain combines TRBV7-2 with TRBJ2-1; 7 bases map to TRBD2. The trim removed 6 bases at V and 9 bases at J, leaving 20 bases unmatched. The CDR3 contains 17 residues. The germline V gene encodes CDR1 SGHTA and CDR2 FQGNSA. The CDR3 loop reads CASRPTATSRPQGEQFF. CDR3 bases: TGTGCCAGCAGACCGACCGCGACTAGCAGACCTCAAGGTGAGCAGTTCTTC.

The V and J genes are TRBV29-1 and TRBJ1-4; D unresolved. The ends were cut back, 4 bases at V and 3 bases at J, with 12 bases in the middle. The CDR3 extends over 14 amino acids. Germline lookup yields CDR1 SQVTM and CDR2 ANQGSEA. The CDR3 DNA reads as TGCAGCGTTGGTAGCCCCGGGCCTAATGAAAAACTGTTTTTT. It yields the protein CSVGSPGPNEKLFF. Drawing the rest from reference TRBV29-1 and TRBJ1-4, the complete variable domain is SAVISQKPSRDICQRGTSLTIQCQVDSQVTMMFWYRQQPGQSLTLIATANQGSEATYESGFVIDKFPISRPNLTFSTLTVSNMSPEDSSIYLCSVGSPGPNEKLFFGSGTQLSVL.

Here the CDR3 reads CASNRQGMNTEAFF. The CDR3 DNA sequence: TGTGCCAGTAACCGACAGGGAATGAACACTGAAGCTTTCTTT. The chain uses TRBV14 and TRBJ1-1; 7 nucleotides align to TRBD1. Germline assignment: CDR1 SGHDN and CDR2 FVKESK. The CDR3 runs 14 residues. V dropped 9 bases and J dropped 0; count of bases not matched to a gene: 7.

This clonotype was observed a single time. The V and J genes are TRBV5-3 and TRBJ2-3; tentatively, D is TRBD2 (6 bases). TRBV5-3 is assigned to the ORF class and has an uncertain function. The CDR3 has 16 amino acids. V lost 8 bases to trimming and J lost 0 bases, with 19 bases between them. DNA for the CDR3: TGTGCCAGCAGAAACCGGGGAGGAGCTAGCACAGATACGCAGTATTTT. Encoded protein: CASRNRGGASTDTQYF.

This clonotype was detected only a few times. J is TRBJ2-5 and V is TRBV7-2; 9 bases line up with TRBD1. The CDR3 covers 14 residues. Losses at the gene ends were 5 bases for V and 4 bases for J; bases not matched to a gene: 5. Looked up from germline, CDR1 is SGHTA and CDR2 is FQGNSA. For the CDR3, the DNA is TGTGCCAGCAGCCTCACAGGGGGCCGAGAGACCCAGTACTTC. Protein: CASSLTGGRETQYF.

This clonotype was detected only a few times. The chain links TRBV28 to TRBJ1-3; D gene unclear. The length of the CDR3 is 15 residues. V was trimmed by 3 bases and J by 4 bases, leaving 13 bases between them. CDR1 is MDHEN, CDR2 SYDVKM, per germline. The CDR3 nucleotides read TGTGCCAGCAGTTTTATGCAATCTCTGGGAAACACCATATATTTT. Translation: CASSFMQSLGNTIYF.

This clonotype was counted between two and nine times. The chain recombines TRBV7-9 with TRBJ1-1, with 10 bases aligning to TRBD1. Trimming removed 6 bases from V and 2 bases from J; junction bases left unmatched: 6. The CDR3 extends over 15 amino acids. In germline, CDR1 is SEHNR, CDR2 FQNEAQ (reference sequence). The DNA for the CDR3 is TGTGCCAGCAGTCAAGACAGGGGGCTTAACACTGAAGCTTTCTTT. Its protein is CASSQDRGLNTEAFF. Full variable domain (remainder filled in from reference TRBV7-9 and TRBJ1-1): DTGVSQNPRHKITKRGQNVTFRCDPISEHNRLYWYRQTLGQGPEFLTYFQNEAQLEKSRLLSDRFSAERPKGSFSTLEIQRTEQGDSAMYLCASSQDRGLNTEAFFGQGTRLTVV.

The gene calls are TRBV20-1 and TRBJ2-6; 8 nucleotides line up with TRBD1. Germline CDR1 DFQATT, CDR2 SNEGSKA (reference sequence). The CDR3 has 15 residues. V lost 2 bases and J lost 2; bases outside the gene matches: 2. CDR3 sequence (DNA): TGCAGTGCTAGACCGACAGGGGCTGGGGCCAACGTCCTGACTTTC. Protein product: CSARPTGAGANVLTF.

This clonotype has ten or more counts. V is TRBV7-8 and J is TRBJ2-7, with D possibly TRBD1 on 7 matching bases. CDR1 is SGHVS and CDR2 is FQNEAQ in the germline V gene. The CDR3 extends over 20 amino acids. V was pared by 3 bases and J by 3 bases, with 30 bases between. CDR3 amino acids: CASSLPGGTAEQRPYYEQYF. The DNA of the CDR3 is TGTGCCAGCAGCTTGCCTGGCGGGACAGCGGAGCAGCGGCCTTACTACGAGCAGTACTTC. Looking up the rest from reference TRBV7-8 and TRBJ2-7 gives the full variable domain: GAGVSQSPRYKVAKRGQDVALRCDPISGHVSLFWYQQALGQGPEFLTYFQNEAQLDKSGLPSDRFFAERPEGSVSTLKIQRTQQEDSAVYLCASSLPGGTAEQRPYYEQYFGPGTRLTVT.

This clonotype appeared once. It may be a read error: a sequence one base away is much more abundant. This chain uses TRBV10-3 with TRBJ2-1, with D tentatively TRBD2 (6 bases). Per germline, CDR1 ENHRY and CDR2 SYGVKD. This CDR3 is built from 16 residues. CDR3: CTISELGGATDNEQFF. The DNA of the CDR3 is TGTACCATCAGTGAGTTAGGAGGGGCCACGGACAATGAGCAGTTCTTC.

This clonotype came up many times. The chain links TRBV29-1 to TRBJ2-1; D unresolved. V lost 6 bases, J lost 5 bases, and 14 bases lay in between. CDR1 SQVTM and CDR2 ANQGSEA come from the germline V gene. The CDR3 covers 13 residues. For the CDR3, the DNA is TGCAGCGTAGACTCGTGGCAGAACAATGAGCAGTTCTTC. Its protein is CSVDSWQNNEQFF.

This clonotype was observed many times. The chain has TRBV10-3 and TRBJ2-2; maybe TRBD1 (6 bases). Germline V gives CDR1 ENHRY, CDR2 SYGVKD. The CDR3 is 14 amino acids. V was clipped by 9 bases and J by 1 base, with 12 bases between them. CDR3 sequence reads: CAMGPGQNTGELFF. The CDR3 nucleotides are TGTGCCATGGGACCGGGACAGAACACCGGGGAGCTGTTTTTT.